These 26 T cell receptor beta chains were all obtained from the same sample, sequenced in a study of graft-versus-host responses after intestinal transplantation. Their antigens are not known. Clones were sequenced by immunoSEQ multiplex PCR, and TCRdb holds only the in-frame ones, with some missing. Of about 36,000 clones listed, approximately 93% are singletons. Sequencing was performed on unstimulated CD4+ T cells sorted from spleen or lymph node cells, taken before transplant. The receptor set was obtained from a human donor who was the organ donor for an intestinal transplant.

This clone was observed a handful of times. V usage is TRBV18 and J usage is TRBJ1-6; 8 bases align to TRBD1. The CDR3 consists of 15 residues. V lost 2 bases, J lost 8 bases, and 5 bases stayed unmatched. Per the germline V gene, CDR1 is KGHSH and CDR2 is LQKENI. The CDR3 here is CASSPMTGDHSPLHF. CDR3 sequence (DNA): TGTGCCAGCTCACCAATGACAGGGGACCATTCACCCCTCCACTTT.

The gene calls are TRBV6-6 and TRBJ2-4; 10 positions match TRBD1. With V trimmed by 7 bases and J by 1 base, 4 bases remained unmatched. The CDR3 runs to 15 residues. CDR1 and CDR2 (germline): MNHNY, SVGAGI (reference sequence). The CDR3, as DNA: TGTGCCAGCATGGAGACAGGGGGCGCCAAAAACATTCAGTACTTC. Translating gives CASMETGGAKNIQYF.

This clone was found once. The rearrangement uses TRBV15 and TRBJ2-4; D might be TRBD2 (5 bases). CDR1 and CDR2 from the germline V gene are LNHNV and YYDKDF (reference sequence). CDR3 size: 15 residues. Trimming took off 0 bases at V and 1 base at J, with 7 bases between the two ends. CDR3 in DNA: TGTGCCACCAGCAGAGATCCGGGGGCCAAAAACATTCAGTACTTC. This codes for CATSRDPGAKNIQYF.

The J gene is TRBJ2-1, the V gene TRBV28; 15 bases align to TRBD2. Germline CDR1 reads MDHEN; CDR2 reads SYDVKM. This CDR3 spans 18 amino acids. The junction had 10 bases not matched to a gene; V was cut back by 5 bases and J by 5 bases. Written as DNA, the CDR3 is TGTGCCAGCAGTCCATGGACTAGCGGGGGGGCGGGGCACAATGAGCAGTTCTTC. Translating it yields CASSPWTSGGAGHNEQFF.

In nucleotides, the CDR3 is TGTGCCTGGAGCGCCCAGCGGACGGACTATAGCAATCAGCCCCAGCATTTT. This codes for CAWSAQRTDYSNQPQHF. V is TRBV30 and J is TRBJ1-5; the D is unclear. V was pared by 3 bases and J by 0 bases, with 18 bases between. In germline, CDR1 is GTSNPN, CDR2 SVGIG (reference sequence). The CDR3 consists of 17 residues.

This sequence joins TRBV30 and TRBJ1-1; D might be TRBD1 (5 bases). The germline CDR1 and CDR2 sequences are GTSNPN and SVGIG (reference sequence). Trimming took 2 bases from V and 0 from J, leaving 13 bases between them. This CDR3 contains 15 residues. CDR3 sequence (DNA): TGTGCCTGGAGTCCCCGGGGACGGTTGAACACTGAAGCTTTCTTT. Its translation: CAWSPRGRLNTEAFF.

This clone was counted a few times. The chain has TRBV4-3 and TRBJ2-5; D tentatively reads TRBD1 or TRBD2 (6 bases each). Germline lookup yields CDR1 LGHNA and CDR2 YSLEER. The CDR3 contains 15 residues. V was cut by 3 bases and J by 5 bases, with 16 bases left in between. The CDR3, as DNA: TGCGCCAGCAGCCATGTCGGTACAGGGAGGGAGACCCAGTACTTC. Amino acids: CASSHVGTGRETQYF.

The V gene is TRBV7-9, the J gene TRBJ2-7; TRBD1 or TRBD2 may be the D gene (5 bases each). The CDR3 has 14 amino acids. V lost 4 bases to trimming and J lost 0 bases, with 10 bases between them. Germline values: CDR1 SEHNR, CDR2 FQNEAQ (reference sequence). CDR3 nucleotides: TGTGCCAGCAGCTCGGGACGGTTCTCCTACGAGCAGTACTTC. Amino acid sequence: CASSSGRFSYEQYF.

This clone was found once. This chain connects TRBV28 to TRBJ1-2; 9 bases fit TRBD1. This CDR3 region has 13 residues. V lost 5 bases, J lost 7 bases, and 5 bases stayed unmatched. In germline, CDR1 is MDHEN, CDR2 SYDVKM. In DNA form, the CDR3 reads TGTGCCAGCAGTCGAAGGGACAGGGCTGGCTACACCTTC. Protein sequence: CASSRRDRAGYTF.

This sequence joins TRBV30 and TRBJ1-2; 12 bases fit TRBD1. J was trimmed by 4 bases and V by 1 base; bases with no gene match: 10. This CDR3 has 17 amino acids. Germline values: CDR1 GTSNPN, CDR2 SVGIG (reference sequence). As DNA, the CDR3 is TGTGCCTGGAGTGGAACCGGGACAGGGGGCGCGGGCTATGGCTACACCTTC. Its translation is CAWSGTGTGGAGYGYTF.

The chain links TRBV11-3 to TRBJ1-6, with TRBD1 matching 9 bases. CDR3 length: 15 amino acids. CDR1 is SGHNT and CDR2 is YENEEA in the germline V gene. V dropped 5 bases and J dropped 6; count of bases not matched to a gene: 5. CDR3 region: CASSPRTGANSPLHF. CDR3 bases: TGTGCCAGCAGCCCTCGGACAGGGGCTAATTCACCCCTCCACTTT.

J is TRBJ1-2 and V is TRBV5-4, with 9 bases fitting TRBD1. Germline V gene sequence: CDR1 SGHNT, CDR2 YYREEE (reference sequence). The ends lost 0 bases at V and 6 bases at J; junction bases unmatched: 0. This CDR3 region has 13 residues. The CDR3 region has the DNA TGTGCCAGCAGCTTGGGGACAGGGGATGGCTACACCTTC. It specifies CASSLGTGDGYTF.

The chain has TRBV28 and TRBJ2-7, with TRBD1 matching 9 bases. The germline CDR1 and CDR2 sequences are MDHEN and SYDVKM. V trimming: 5 bases; J trimming: 4 bases; junction bases outside the gene matches: 3. This CDR3 region has 13 residues. The CDR3 bases are TGTGCCAGCAGTCCCGGGACAGGGTACGAGCAGTACTTC. Its protein is CASSPGTGYEQYF.

The chain uses TRBV11-1 and TRBJ1-4; no definite D call. Germline CDR1 reads SGHAT; CDR2 reads FQDESV (reference sequence). CDR3 length: 14 amino acids. Trimming pared 5 bases from V and 11 bases from J, leaving 18 bases between. The CDR3 reads CASSPIIPLGKLFF. The CDR3, as DNA: TGTGCCAGCAGCCCAATAATACCATTAGGGAAACTGTTTTTT. The variable domain in full, completed from reference TRBV11-1 and TRBJ1-4, reads EAEVAQSPRYKITEKSQAVAFWCDPISGHATLYWYRQILGQGPELLVQFQDESVVDDSQLPKDRFSAERLKGVDSTLKIQPAELGDSAMYLCASSPIIPLGKLFFGSGTQLSVL.

V usage is TRBV7-9 and J usage is TRBJ1-1; D remains unclear. CDR1 and CDR2 (germline): SEHNR, FQNEAQ (reference sequence). The V end was cut by 3 bases, the J end by 1 base, with 6 bases between. CDR3 length: 13 amino acids. The CDR3 bases are TGTGCCAGCAGCTTTTCTACGAACACTGAAGCTTTCTTT. This gives the protein CASSFSTNTEAFF.

V usage is TRBV28 and J usage is TRBJ2-7; the match to TRBD1 covers 8 bases. V gave up 6 bases and J gave up 2 bases; unmatched junction bases: 12. Germline V gives CDR1 MDHEN, CDR2 SYDVKM. The CDR3 covers 16 residues. The CDR3 DNA sequence: TGTGCCAGCAGCCCCTGGGACCAGGGGGCGGCCTACGAGCAGTACTTC. Translation: CASSPWDQGAAYEQYF. The full variable domain, in which reference TRBV28 and TRBJ2-7 provide the parts outside the CDR3, is DVKVTQSSRYLVKRTGEKVFLECVQDMDHENMFWYRQDPGLGLRLIYFSYDVKMKEKGDIPEGYSVSREKKERFSLILESASTNQTSMYLCASSPWDQGAAYEQYFGPGTRLTVT.

The genes are TRBV7-6 and TRBJ1-1, with unresolved D. V lost 1 base to trimming and J lost 11 bases, with 14 bases between them. Germline values: CDR1 SGHVS, CDR2 FNYEAQ. The CDR3 runs to 13 residues. In nucleotides, the CDR3 is TGTGCCAGCAGCTTAGTAGGATTTCGCGAGGCTTTCTTT. Its protein is CASSLVGFREAFF.

This chain uses TRBV28 with TRBJ2-3; 7 nucleotides line up with TRBD1. The CDR3 contains 16 residues. Germline V CDR1 and CDR2: MDHEN, SYDVKM. J lost 8 bases, V lost 6 bases, and 17 bases had no gene match. DNA of the CDR3: TGTGCCAGCAGCGCCGCTAAGCGGCTCCACAGGGGTACGCAGTATTTT. Amino acid sequence: CASSAAKRLHRGTQYF.

This chain uses TRBV7-2 with TRBJ2-3; 8 bases map to TRBD2. The CDR3 runs 14 residues. Trimming cost V 3 bases and J 5 bases; bases outside gene matches: 4. Germline CDR1 is SGHTA and CDR2 is FQGNSA. The CDR3 coding sequence is TGTGCCAGCAGCTTGCGGGGGGCCGGAGATACGCAGTATTTT. Amino acids: CASSLRGAGDTQYF. The whole variable domain, filled in from reference TRBV7-2 and TRBJ2-3, reads GAGVSQSPSNKVTEKGKDVELRCDPISGHTALYWYRQSLGQGLEFLIYFQGNSAPDKSGLPSDRFSAERTGGSVSTLTIQRTQQEDSAVYLCASSLRGAGDTQYFGPGTRLTVL.

The chain recombines TRBV11-2 with TRBJ2-1, with 11 bases that match TRBD2. Germline V lookup: CDR1 SGHAT, CDR2 FQNNGV. The CDR3 covers 17 residues. The J segment lost 4 bases and the V segment lost 4 bases, leaving 9 bases of the junction unmatched. The CDR3 spells CASSSPSGGLFYNEQFF. DNA for the CDR3: TGTGCCAGCAGCTCCCCTAGCGGGGGGCTTTTTTACAATGAGCAGTTCTTC.

This sequence joins TRBV10-3 and TRBJ1-2, with TRBD1 matching 7 bases. CDR1 is ENHRY and CDR2 is SYGVKD in the germline V gene. The CDR3 contains 13 residues. Trimming at V came to 9 bases and at J to 6 bases, leaving 10 bases not matched to a gene. The CDR3 region is CAMKTGVDDGYTF. As DNA, the CDR3 is TGTGCCATGAAAACAGGGGTCGATGATGGCTACACCTTC.

The chain has TRBV29-1 and TRBJ1-6; unclear D gene. The CDR3 sequence is 13 residues long. Germline-derived CDR1 and CDR2 are SQVTM and ANQGSEA. Trimming left V 3 bases short and J 0 bases short, with 3 bases between. The CDR3 reads CSVDSSYNSPLHF. The CDR3 bases are TGCAGCGTTGACAGCTCCTATAATTCACCCCTCCACTTT.

DNA for the CDR3: TGTGCCAGCAGCGTTGGACAGGTGGGGAACGAGCAGTACTTC. Its protein product is CASSVGQVGNEQYF. The chain uses TRBV7-9 and TRBJ2-7, with 7 bases fitting TRBD1. After removal of 5 bases from V and 5 bases from J, the junction contained 9 bases not matched to a gene. The CDR3 consists of 14 residues. Germline CDR1 SEHNR, CDR2 FQNEAQ (reference sequence).

The chain links TRBV18 to TRBJ1-1; a weak D match, TRBD1 (6 bases). This CDR3 region has 15 residues. Between the trimmed V and J ends, which lost 3 bases and 0 bases, there was a span of 11 bases. The germline V gene has CDR1 KGHSH and CDR2 LQKENI. CDR3 DNA sequence: TGTGCCAGCTCACCCGGGGGGCGAGTGAACACTGAAGCTTTCTTT. Encoded protein: CASSPGGRVNTEAFF. Full variable domain (outside the CDR3, taken from reference TRBV18 and TRBJ1-1): NAGVMQNPRHLVRRRGQEARLRCSPMKGHSHVYWYRQLPEEGLKFMVYLQKENIIDESGMPKERFSAEFPKEGPSILRIQQVVRGDSAAYFCASSPGGRVNTEAFFGQGTRLTVV.

This rearrangement joins TRBV10-2 to TRBJ1-1, with no clear D. Trimming stripped 9 bases from V and 0 bases from J, with 20 bases between. The CDR3 consists of 16 residues. Germline lookup yields CDR1 WSHSY and CDR2 SAAADI. The CDR3 bases are TGCGCCAGTGTTAAAGGGATAGGGCAGATGAACACTGAAGCTTTCTTT. It yields the protein CASVKGIGQMNTEAFF.

The rearrangement joins TRBV5-6 to TRBJ1-2, with a tentative D call TRBD1 (6 bases). CDR3 length: 15 amino acids. V was trimmed by 6 bases and J by 3 bases, leaving 18 bases between them. In germline, CDR1 is SGHDT, CDR2 YYEEEE. The CDR3 DNA follows: TGTGCCAGCATCTCTAGACGGACAGCCCACTATGGCTACACCTTC. It yields the protein CASISRRTAHYGYTF.